Below are 15 T cell receptor beta chains sequenced from a single sample in a study of glioma-infiltrating T cells after dendritic cell vaccination. Time point reported: after dendritic cell vaccination, including at tumor progression/relapse. TCRdb keeps only in-frame clones here, not all; method: immunoSEQ multiplex PCR. The sample lists about 58,000 clones, over 75% seen once, with about 8.3% in the top ten. This sample comprised blood, obtained after dendritic cell vaccination. All receptors derive from a human donor with glioblastoma.

As concerns this clone: Within the sample, other DNA sequences also encode this same CDR3. The rearrangement joins TRBV27 to TRBJ2-7; the match to TRBD1 covers 7 bases. In germline, CDR1 is MNHEY, CDR2 SMNVEV (reference sequence). The CDR3 runs 14 residues. The V segment lost 2 bases and the J segment 1 base; nucleotides outside the gene matches: 2. The CDR3 nucleotides read TGTGCCAGCAGTTTAGGGACAGCATCCTACGAGCAGTACTTC. Translating gives CASSLGTASYEQYF.

The rearrangement links TRBV6-5 to TRBJ1-6, with TRBD1 matching 7 bases. Trimming removed 6 bases from V and 7 bases from J; junction bases left unmatched: 6. CDR3 length: 14 amino acids. Germline assignment: CDR1 MNHEY and CDR2 SVGAGI. CDR3 DNA sequence: TGTGCCAGCAGCTCCCTGGGACAGAATTCACCCCTCCACTTT. Amino acid sequence: CASSSLGQNSPLHF.

The chain has TRBV7-6 and TRBJ2-1; 7 bases are shared with TRBD2. CDR3 length equals 15 residues. After removal of 1 base from V and 7 bases from J, the junction contained 7 bases not matched to a gene. Germline V CDR1 and CDR2: SGHVS, FNYEAQ. CDR3 residues: CASSLVEWGGNEQFF. In DNA, the CDR3 is TGTGCCAGCAGCTTAGTAGAGTGGGGGGGGAATGAGCAGTTCTTC.

J is TRBJ1-5 and V is TRBV9; D is ambiguous. Deletions cut 0 bases from V and 6 bases from J, with 10 bases between. This CDR3 comprises 14 residues. The germline V gene has CDR1 SGDLS and CDR2 YYNGEE. For the CDR3, the DNA is TGTGCCAGCAGCGTAGGAGCGGAGAGTCAGCCCCAGCATTTT. It encodes CASSVGAESQPQHF.

J is TRBJ2-5 and V is TRBV5-4; 8 bases line up with TRBD2. The CDR3 has 17 residues. CDR1 SGHNT and CDR2 YYREEE come from the germline V gene (reference sequence). The V segment lost 4 bases and the J segment 4 bases; nucleotides outside the gene matches: 15. The CDR3 spells CASSPPGLGGATETQYF. CDR3 nucleotides: TGTGCCAGCAGCCCCCCGGGACTAGGGGGGGCCACAGAGACCCAGTACTTC.

Written as DNA, the CDR3 is TGTGCCAGCAGCTTGGAGGGGACAGGGTTTTCACCCCTCCACTTT. This encodes CASSLEGTGFSPLHF. The J gene is TRBJ1-6, the V gene TRBV5-4; the match to TRBD1 covers 9 bases. Unmatched junction bases numbered 4, after V lost 0 bases and J lost 9 bases. Germline loops: CDR1 SGHNT, CDR2 YYREEE (reference sequence). This CDR3 is 15 amino acids long.

This clone showed up just once. The chain uses TRBV5-1 and TRBJ2-7; 7 positions agree with TRBD1. V was clipped by 4 bases and J by 0 bases; unmatched bases: 7. Germline loops: CDR1 SGHRS, CDR2 YFSETQ. This CDR3 spans 15 amino acids. CDR3 DNA: TGCGCCAGCAGCCAAAGACAGGGACCCTCCTACGAGCAGTACTTC. This sequence encodes CASSQRQGPSYEQYF.

This chain joins TRBV5-1 and TRBJ1-2, with D maybe TRBD1 (6 bases). Germline CDR1 is SGHRS and CDR2 is YFSETQ. Deletions cut 5 bases from V and 5 bases from J, with 16 bases between. CDR3 length: 14 residues. This chain's CDR3 is CASRQGHQTYGYTF. CDR3 nucleotide sequence: TGCGCCAGCAGGCAGGGGCACCAGACTTATGGCTACACCTTC.

DNA for the CDR3: TGTGCCAGCAGCGGAGCACCCACCCCTTCATCACCCCTCCACTTT. Amino acid sequence: CASSGAPTPSSPLHF. The V gene is TRBV9, the J gene TRBJ1-6, with D unclear. The CDR3 consists of 15 residues. The germline gives CDR1 SGDLS, CDR2 YYNGEE. V gave up 3 bases and J gave up 10 bases, with 17 bases separating them.

The rearrangement uses TRBV11-2 and TRBJ2-1, with 10 bases matching TRBD1. This CDR3 has 16 amino acids. The V gene's germline CDR1 is SGHAT and CDR2 FQNNGV. Trimming removed 0 bases from V and 7 bases from J; junction bases left unmatched: 6. As DNA, the CDR3 is TGTGCCAGCAGCTTAGATTGGGGGACAGGGGTAAATGAGCAGTTCTTC. As protein: CASSLDWGTGVNEQFF.

This sequence joins TRBV27 and TRBJ2-1; D may be TRBD1 (5 bases). This CDR3 is built from 13 residues. Germline-derived CDR1 and CDR2 are MNHEY and SMNVEV (reference sequence). V gave up 8 bases and J gave up 12 bases, with 20 bases separating them. CDR3: CASSYGPGRRQFF. Here the CDR3 DNA reads TGTGCCAGCTCGTACGGGCCAGGGCGTCGGCAGTTCTTC.

The chain has TRBV4-2 and TRBJ2-7; D is possibly TRBD1 (6 bases). Between the trimmed V and J ends, which lost 0 bases and 6 bases, there was a span of 15 bases. The CDR3 covers 15 residues. CDR1 is LGHNA, CDR2 YNFKEQ, per germline. The CDR3 sequence: CASSQDEQGAGEQYF. The CDR3 DNA is TGTGCCAGCAGCCAAGATGAACAGGGCGCAGGCGAGCAGTACTTC.

The gene calls are TRBV29-1 and TRBJ1-4, with 9 bases matching TRBD1. V was pared by 5 bases and J by 7 bases, with 5 bases of the junction left unmatched. CDR3 size: 13 residues. CDR1 is SQVTM, CDR2 ANQGSEA, per germline. CDR3 coding DNA: TGCAGCGTTTTACAGGGGGCTTCTGAAAAACTGTTTTTT. The encoded protein is CSVLQGASEKLFF.

The chain joins TRBV7-3 to TRBJ2-3; D possibly corresponds to TRBD1 (6 bases). This CDR3 region has 14 residues. Trimming cost V 4 bases and J 6 bases, with 14 bases left between them. The germline V gene has CDR1 SGHTA and CDR2 FQGTGA. The CDR3 sequence: CASSSTPGADTQYF. CDR3 DNA: TGTGCCAGCAGCTCAACCCCAGGGGCGGATACGCAGTATTTT.

This clone was seen a single time. V is TRBV2 and J is TRBJ2-2; D not certain. V lost 8 bases, J lost 2 bases, and 9 bases lay in between. Looked up from germline, CDR1 is SNHLY and CDR2 is FYNNEI. This CDR3 region has 13 residues. The CDR3 nucleotides read TGTGCCAGCGAAGGCGGAAACACCGGGGAGCTGTTTTTT. Translated: CASEGGNTGELFF.